This paragraph covers one TCR beta chain sequence. What it recognizes is unknown. Here immunoSEQ multiplex PCR was the method, and the copy in TCRdb shows in-frame clones only, minus some. The sample includes roughly 89,000 clones, 91% of them seen just once. The CDR3 has 15 amino acids. The ends lost 4 bases at V and 7 bases at J; junction bases unmatched: 8. Looked up from germline, CDR1 is SGDLS and CDR2 is YYNGEE. These data belong to a study of graft-versus-host responses after intestinal transplantation. Findings of the study overall: Individuals carrying graft-donor T cell macrochimerism showed high graft-versus-host to host-versus-graft clonal ratios in allografts. Analysis identified GvH clones in recipient marrow, with some appearing first in ileum or blood.

The source material was unstimulated CD4+ T cells sorted from spleen or lymph node cells, sampled before intestinal transplant. The TCR comes from a human donor who received an intestinal transplant. The J gene is TRBJ2-1, the V gene TRBV9; TRBD2 aligns across 10 bases. CDR3 nucleotide sequence: TGTGCCAGCAGCTCTTTAGCGGGGGGCGGTAATGAGCAGTTCTTC. Translation: CASSSLAGGGNEQFF.